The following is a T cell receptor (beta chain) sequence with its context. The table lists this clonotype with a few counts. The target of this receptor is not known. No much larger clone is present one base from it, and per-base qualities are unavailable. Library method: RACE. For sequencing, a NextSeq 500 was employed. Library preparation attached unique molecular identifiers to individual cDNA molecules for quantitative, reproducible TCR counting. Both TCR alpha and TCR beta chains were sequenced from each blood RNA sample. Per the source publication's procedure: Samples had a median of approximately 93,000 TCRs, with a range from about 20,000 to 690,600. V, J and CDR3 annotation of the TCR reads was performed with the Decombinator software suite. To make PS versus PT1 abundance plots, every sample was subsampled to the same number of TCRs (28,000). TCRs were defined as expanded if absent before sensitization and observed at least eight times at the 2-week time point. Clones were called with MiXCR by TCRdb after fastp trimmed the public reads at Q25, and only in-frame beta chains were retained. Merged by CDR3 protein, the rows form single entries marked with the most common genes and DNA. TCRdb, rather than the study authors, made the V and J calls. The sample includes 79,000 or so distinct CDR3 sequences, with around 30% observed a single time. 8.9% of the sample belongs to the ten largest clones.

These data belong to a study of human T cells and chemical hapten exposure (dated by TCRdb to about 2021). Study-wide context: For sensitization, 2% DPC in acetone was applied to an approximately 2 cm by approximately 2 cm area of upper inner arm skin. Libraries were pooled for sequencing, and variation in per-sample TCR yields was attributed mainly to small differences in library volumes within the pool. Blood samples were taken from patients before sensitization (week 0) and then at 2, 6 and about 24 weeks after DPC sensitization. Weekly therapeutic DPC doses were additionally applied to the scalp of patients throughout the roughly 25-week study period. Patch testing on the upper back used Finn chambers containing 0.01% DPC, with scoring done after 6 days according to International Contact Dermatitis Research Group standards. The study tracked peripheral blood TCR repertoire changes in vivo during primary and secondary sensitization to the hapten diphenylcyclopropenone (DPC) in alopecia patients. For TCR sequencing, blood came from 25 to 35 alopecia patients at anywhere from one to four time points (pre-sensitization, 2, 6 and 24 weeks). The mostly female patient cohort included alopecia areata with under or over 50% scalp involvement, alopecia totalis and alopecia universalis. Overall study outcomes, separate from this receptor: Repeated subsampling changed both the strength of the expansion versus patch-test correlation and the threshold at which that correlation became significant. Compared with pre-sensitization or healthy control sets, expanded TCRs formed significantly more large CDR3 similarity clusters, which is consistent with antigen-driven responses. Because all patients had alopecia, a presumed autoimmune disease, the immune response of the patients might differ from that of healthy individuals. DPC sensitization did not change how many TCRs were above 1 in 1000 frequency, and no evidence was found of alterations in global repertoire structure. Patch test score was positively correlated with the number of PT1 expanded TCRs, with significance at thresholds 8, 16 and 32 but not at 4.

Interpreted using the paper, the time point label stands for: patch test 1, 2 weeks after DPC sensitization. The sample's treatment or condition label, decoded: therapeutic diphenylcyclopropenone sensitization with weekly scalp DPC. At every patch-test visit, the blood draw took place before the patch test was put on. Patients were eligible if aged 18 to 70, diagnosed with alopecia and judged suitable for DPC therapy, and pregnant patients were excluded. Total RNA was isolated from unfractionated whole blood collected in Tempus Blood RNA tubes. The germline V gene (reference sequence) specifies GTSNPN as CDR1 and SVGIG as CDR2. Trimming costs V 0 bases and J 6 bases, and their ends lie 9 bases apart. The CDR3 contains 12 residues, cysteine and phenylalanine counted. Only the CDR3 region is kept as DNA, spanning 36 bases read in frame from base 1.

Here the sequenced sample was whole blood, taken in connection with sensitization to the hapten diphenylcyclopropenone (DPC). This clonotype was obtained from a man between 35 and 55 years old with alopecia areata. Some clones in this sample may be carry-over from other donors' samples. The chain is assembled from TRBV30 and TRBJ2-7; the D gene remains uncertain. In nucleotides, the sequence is TGTGCCTGGAGTGTACTGCCCCCCGAGCAGTACTTC. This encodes CAWSVLPPEQYF.